One and the same sample provided the 28 T cell receptor beta chains below, sequenced in a study of high-grade serous ovarian cancer treatment subgroups. The tumor samples were collected prior to definitive surgery or chemotherapy. Libraries were prepared by immunoSEQ multiplex PCR; TCRdb keeps only in-frame clonotypes and omits some of them. Of roughly 29,000 clones listed, 84% are singletons. Sequencing input: tumor tissue. The source of these receptors is a human donor with high-grade serous ovarian cancer.

The CDR3 DNA sequence: TGCGCCAGCAGCTGGACTAGCGGGAGTAATGAGCAGTTCTTC. Residues: CASSWTSGSNEQFF. The V and J genes are TRBV5-1 and TRBJ2-1; 13 bases are a match to TRBD2. This CDR3 is built from 14 residues. The V segment lost 3 bases and the J segment 7 bases; nucleotides outside the gene matches: 1. The V gene's germline CDR1 is SGHRS and CDR2 YFSETQ.

V is TRBV11-2 and J is TRBJ1-1; D gene ambiguous. The ends were cut back, 1 base at V and 0 bases at J, with 9 bases in the middle. Germline CDR1 reads SGHAT; CDR2 reads FQNNGV. There are 15 residues in the CDR3. This CDR3 is CASSLVTVMNTEAFF. As DNA, the CDR3 is TGTGCCAGCAGCTTAGTGACGGTAATGAACACTGAAGCTTTCTTT.

The V gene is TRBV19, the J gene TRBJ2-2, with D perhaps matching TRBD1 or TRBD2 (5 bases each). The V end was cut by 4 bases, the J end by 4 bases, with 16 bases between. From germline, CDR1 is LNHDA and CDR2 SQIVND (reference sequence). The length of the CDR3 is 16 residues. CDR3 coding DNA: TGTGCCAGTAGTACCTTGCTCGGGGCTAGCACCGGGGAGCTGTTTTTT. Residues: CASSTLLGASTGELFF.

This chain links TRBV7-9 with TRBJ2-7; the D is unclear. Germline V gives CDR1 SEHNR, CDR2 FQNEAQ (reference sequence). CDR3 length: 14 residues. V shed 7 bases and J shed 2 bases, with 15 bases lying between them. CDR3 bases: TGTGCCAGCACCCGATCGAGACGCCCCTACGAGCAGTACTTC. Translating gives CASTRSRRPYEQYF.

This chain connects TRBV5-1 to TRBJ2-7, with D maybe TRBD1 (6 bases). Trimming left V 1 base short and J 2 bases short, with 13 bases between. This CDR3 is 15 amino acids long. Germline V CDR1 and CDR2: SGHRS, YFSETQ. The CDR3 DNA sequence: TGCGCCAGCAGCTTGTGGGCAGGGGCCACCTACGAGCAGTACTTC. Translated, it gives CASSLWAGATYEQYF.

The rearrangement joins TRBV6-1 to TRBJ2-6; D unresolved. The germline V gene has CDR1 MNHNS and CDR2 SASEGT. The CDR3 covers 17 residues. V was shortened by 1 base and J by 0 bases, with 10 bases between the two germline ends. CDR3 DNA: TGTGCCAGCAGTGAAGTGTTCGGTTTCTCTGGGGCCAACGTCCTGACTTTC. It translates to CASSEVFGFSGANVLTF.

This clone was seen only a few times. The chain links TRBV10-3 to TRBJ2-2; D ambiguous. This CDR3 is built from 16 residues. Germline CDR1 ENHRY, CDR2 SYGVKD. With 0 bases removed from V and 5 bases from J, the gap between germline ends came to 13 bases. The CDR3 DNA reads TGTGCCATCAGTGAGTCAGTTGGTGGGGAAACCGGGGAGCTGTTTTTT. Its protein product is CAISESVGGETGELFF.

Details on this clone: Other DNA sequences in the sample encode the same CDR3. V is TRBV18 and J is TRBJ1-1, with D possibly being TRBD1 (5 bases). V gave up 6 bases and J gave up 1 base, with 9 bases separating them. The germline V gene has CDR1 KGHSH and CDR2 LQKENI. The CDR3 is made up of 13 amino acids. As DNA, the CDR3 is TGTGCCAGCTCGCCCCAGGGGAACACTGAAGCTTTCTTT. Its translation: CASSPQGNTEAFF.

The J gene is TRBJ1-2, the V gene TRBV12-2. TRBV12-2 is annotated as a pseudogene. The CDR3 runs to 17 residues. CDR3 loop: CASRLVSRWRPLYGYTF. CDR3 DNA sequence: TGTGCAAGTCGCTTAGTTAGTCGGTGGAGGCCCCTGTATGGCTACACCTTC.

The V gene is TRBV2, the J gene TRBJ2-1; TRBD2 might be the D (5 bases). Germline V CDR1 and CDR2: SNHLY, FYNNEI. The CDR3 runs 16 residues. V lost 5 bases, J lost 10 bases, and 24 bases lay in between. The CDR3 DNA follows: TGTGCCAGCAGTCTGAATACAGTCCTCTCCTCGGGGGAGCAGTTCTTC. It is translated as CASSLNTVLSSGEQFF.

This sequence joins TRBV2 and TRBJ1-5; D not certain. The germline CDR1 and CDR2 sequences are SNHLY and FYNNEI. The CDR3 covers 14 residues. Deletions cut 3 bases from V and 3 bases from J, with 9 bases between. CDR3 region: CASSERRVNQPQHF. The CDR3 region has the DNA TGTGCCAGCAGTGAGCGGCGTGTCAATCAGCCCCAGCATTTT.

CDR3 coding DNA: TGTGCCAGCAGTACACGAGATTTGGGAGGGACTGAAGCTTTCTTT. It yields the protein CASSTRDLGGTEAFF. The chain is built from TRBV28 and TRBJ1-1; D remains unclear. V lost 5 bases, J lost 5 bases, and 18 bases lay in between. Germline V gene lookup returns CDR1 MDHEN and CDR2 SYDVKM. This CDR3 region has 15 residues.

This clone was counted a few times. The chain is built from TRBV6-5 and TRBJ1-1; TRBD1 agrees at 7 bases. J was trimmed by 4 bases and V by 5 bases; bases with no gene match: 7. The CDR3 runs to 14 residues. Germline V gives CDR1 MNHEY, CDR2 SVGAGI. The CDR3 spells CASSRRQGSTEAFF. The CDR3 DNA reads TGTGCCAGCAGTCGGCGACAGGGTAGCACTGAAGCTTTCTTT.

The chain links TRBV9 to TRBJ2-1, with TRBD2 identical over 7 bases. The germline CDR1 and CDR2 sequences are SGDLS and YYNGEE. There are 15 residues in the CDR3. Germline trimming cut 0 bases from V and 4 bases from J; bases unmatched to any gene: 4. The CDR3 nucleotides are TGTGCCAGCAGCGTAGGTACTAGCGAGTACAATGAGCAGTTCTTC. Translating gives CASSVGTSEYNEQFF.

The CDR3 protein is CATTGYYEQYF. The DNA of the CDR3 is TGTGCCACCACGGGGTACTACGAGCAGTACTTC. The genes are TRBV6-5 and TRBJ2-7; perhaps TRBD2 as D (5 bases). The V end lost 10 bases, the J end lost 3 bases, and 10 bases lay between the germline ends. CDR1 MNHEY and CDR2 SVGAGI come from the germline V gene. This CDR3 is 11 amino acids long.

The V call is TRBV7-9, the J call TRBJ2-2; no firm D call. Germline V lookup: CDR1 SEHNR, CDR2 FQNEAQ (reference sequence). The V gene lost 6 bases and the J gene lost 2 bases, with 4 bases spanning the gap. This CDR3 region has 12 residues. The CDR3, as DNA: TGTGCCAGCAGTTCAAACACCGGGGAGCTGTTTTTT. Its translation is CASSSNTGELFF.

The CDR3 sequence is CASSAWTGLREQYF. The DNA for the CDR3 is TGTGCCAGCAGCGCATGGACAGGGTTGAGGGAGCAGTACTTC. The chain links TRBV7-9 to TRBJ2-7; TRBD1 matches 8 bases. Germline V lookup: CDR1 SEHNR, CDR2 FQNEAQ (reference sequence). The length of the CDR3 is 14 residues. J gave up 7 bases and V 5 bases, and 10 bases lay outside the gene matches.

The V call is TRBV7-9, the J call TRBJ1-4; D not certain. This CDR3 contains 16 residues. The germline V gene encodes CDR1 SEHNR and CDR2 FQNEAQ (reference sequence). V dropped 5 bases and J dropped 8 bases, with 21 bases sitting between them. CDR3 region: CASSQSGSKLWEKLFF. DNA of the CDR3: TGTGCCAGCAGCCAGTCCGGCTCAAAATTGTGGGAAAAACTGTTTTTT.

The gene calls are TRBV19 and TRBJ2-7; D might be TRBD1 (5 bases). The germline V gene encodes CDR1 LNHDA and CDR2 SQIVND (reference sequence). This CDR3 has 13 residues. V lost 4 bases to trimming and J lost 6 bases, with 13 bases between them. CDR3 amino acids: CASSSGPQGEQYF. CDR3 DNA sequence: TGTGCCAGTAGTAGTGGTCCCCAGGGCGAGCAGTACTTC.

The chain recombines TRBV18 with TRBJ1-4, with D possibly matching TRBD1 (6 bases). V lost 6 bases, J lost 6 bases, and 14 bases lay in between. The CDR3 covers 14 residues. Germline CDR1 is KGHSH and CDR2 is LQKENI. The CDR3 DNA reads as TGTGCCAGCTCTCGCTCCGGACAGTATGAAAAACTGTTTTTT. Amino acids: CASSRSGQYEKLFF.

Concerning this clone itself: Relative to the germline gene, one junction end is altered; a read error may explain this. V gene TRBV7-7 combines with J gene TRBJ2-5, with D uncertain. Germline CDR1 and CDR2: SSHAT and FNYEAQ (reference sequence). The CDR3 is 15 residues long. CDR3 sequence (DNA): TGTGCTAGCAGCTTAGCCGCCAGCCCTCAAGAGACCCAGTACTTC. Translation: CASSLAASPQETQYF.

In this sample, this clone turned up a few times. As DNA, the CDR3 is TGTGCCAGCAGCCCCGACAGGGCCTCTGGCTACACCTTC. Translated: CASSPDRASGYTF. The chain combines TRBV4-2 with TRBJ1-2; TRBD1 agrees at 7 bases. Germline V gene lookup returns CDR1 LGHNA and CDR2 YNFKEQ. V lost 4 bases and J lost 7; bases outside the gene matches: 6. This CDR3 contains 13 residues.

The chain is built from TRBV9 and TRBJ2-3; no clear D. This CDR3 contains 15 residues. V was cut by 0 bases and J by 2 bases, with 10 bases left in between. Germline values: CDR1 SGDLS, CDR2 YYNGEE. The CDR3 bases are TGTGCCAGCAGCGTAGAAGCAGTCCTCACAGATACGCAGTATTTT. Residues: CASSVEAVLTDTQYF.

The rearrangement links TRBV6-5 to TRBJ2-7; no definite D call. Per germline, CDR1 MNHEY and CDR2 SVGAGI. This CDR3 contains 12 residues. V lost 5 bases to trimming and J lost 9 bases, with 14 bases between them. The CDR3 nucleotides are TGTGCCAGCAGTAGGCCTGGGGAAAGGCAGTACTTC. Its translation is CASSRPGERQYF.

V and J are TRBV6-5 and TRBJ2-3; 7 nucleotides agree with TRBD2. CDR3 size: 13 residues. V gave up 8 bases and J gave up 2 bases; unmatched junction bases: 4. Germline V gene data show CDR1 as MNHEY and CDR2 as SVGAGI. CDR3 coding DNA: TGTGCCAGCGGGCTAGCGGACACAGATACGCAGTATTTT. This codes for CASGLADTDTQYF.

The rearrangement joins TRBV28 to TRBJ1-2; TRBD1 agrees at 7 bases. Germline CDR1 MDHEN, CDR2 SYDVKM. The CDR3 is 13 amino acids. V gave up 4 bases and J gave up 3 bases; unmatched junction bases: 2. The CDR3 nucleotides read TGTGCCAGCAGTTCGACAGGGTACTATGGCTACACCTTC. It encodes CASSSTGYYGYTF.

V usage is TRBV6-5 and J usage is TRBJ2-2; D ambiguous. Germline CDR1 MNHEY, CDR2 SVGAGI. The CDR3 loop spans 14 amino acids. V was cut by 2 bases and J by 5 bases, with 9 bases left in between. The CDR3 sequence: CASSYTIRTGELFF. The CDR3 bases are TGTGCCAGCAGTTACACAATAAGAACCGGGGAGCTGTTTTTT.

This sequence joins TRBV5-1 and TRBJ1-3; D is undetermined. This CDR3 region has 14 residues. Germline assignment: CDR1 SGHRS and CDR2 YFSETQ. V lost 2 bases and J lost 0, with 6 bases in between. CDR3 nucleotide sequence: TGCGCCAGCAGCTTTGGTCCCTCTGGAAACACCATATATTTT. This encodes CASSFGPSGNTIYF.